Included here is one TCR beta chain sequence, with context. CDR1 and CDR2 (germline): SGHTA, FQGNSA. CDR3 size: 16 residues. The V gene end was trimmed by 4 bases and the J gene end by 5 bases; junction bases not matched to a gene: 5. This entry comes from a study of blood T cell repertoires in COVID-19. The assay was immunoSEQ multiplex PCR, and TCRdb's table has in-frame clones only and misses some. In the table there are 120,000 to 150,000 clones, 70% to 90% of which are singletons. This chain connects TRBV7-2 to TRBJ2-2; TRBD2 matches 12 bases. The sequence was obtained from a woman aged 60-75 years with acute or convalescent COVID-19. Sequenced input: peripheral blood. CDR3 region: CASSSRTSGATGELFF. DNA of the CDR3: TGTGCCAGCAGCTCGAGGACTAGCGGGGCGACCGGGGAGCTGTTTTTT.